This T cell receptor (beta chain) is from a study of monozygotic twins with cystic fibrosis. Whole-study results and caveats: Nucleotide-identical clonotype sharing was significantly higher within monozygotic CF twin pairs than between unrelated CF individuals. In 13 of 16 pairs, V gene usage was closest to the co-twin's. Median Simpson clonality of 0.0095 suggested naive T cells predominated.

Assay: immunoSEQ multiplex PCR; the TCRdb copy retains only in-frame clones and omits some. The table includes about 24,000 clones, around 90% detected once. With regard to this clone: No antigen is known for it.

Germline trimming cut 7 bases from V and 4 bases from J; bases unmatched to any gene: 1. The CDR3 runs 12 residues. In germline, CDR1 is LNHDA, CDR2 SQIVND (reference sequence). Sequencing input: blood. The J gene is TRBJ2-1, the V gene TRBV19; the match to TRBD2 covers 7 bases. This TCR derives from a girl aged 2-10 years with cystic fibrosis. The CDR3 spells CASTSGYNEQFF. DNA for the CDR3: TGTGCCAGTACTAGCGGATACAATGAGCAGTTCTTC.